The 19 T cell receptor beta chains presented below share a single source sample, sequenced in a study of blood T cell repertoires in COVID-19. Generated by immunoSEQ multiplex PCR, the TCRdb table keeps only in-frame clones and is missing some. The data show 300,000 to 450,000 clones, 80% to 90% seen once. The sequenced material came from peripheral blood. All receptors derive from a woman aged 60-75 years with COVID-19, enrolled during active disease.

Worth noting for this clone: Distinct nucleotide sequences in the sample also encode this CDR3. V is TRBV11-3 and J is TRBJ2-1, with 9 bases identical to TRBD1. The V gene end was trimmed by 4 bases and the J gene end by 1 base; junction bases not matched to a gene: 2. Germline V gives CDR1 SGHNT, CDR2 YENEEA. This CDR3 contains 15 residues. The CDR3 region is CASSSGQGSYNEQFF. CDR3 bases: TGTGCCAGCAGCTCGGGACAGGGTTCCTACAATGAGCAGTTCTTC.

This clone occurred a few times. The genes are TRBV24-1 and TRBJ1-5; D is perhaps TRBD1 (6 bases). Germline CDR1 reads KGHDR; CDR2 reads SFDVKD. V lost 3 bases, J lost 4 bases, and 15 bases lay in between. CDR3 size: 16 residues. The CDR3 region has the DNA TGTGCCACCAGTGATGGGGCCAGGGGTAAGAATCAGCCCCAGCATTTT. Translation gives CATSDGARGKNQPQHF.

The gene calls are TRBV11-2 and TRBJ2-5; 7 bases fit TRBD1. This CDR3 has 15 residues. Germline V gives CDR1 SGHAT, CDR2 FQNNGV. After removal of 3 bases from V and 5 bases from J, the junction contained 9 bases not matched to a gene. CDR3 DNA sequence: TGTGCCAGCAGCTTGGGACAGTCGAGGCATGAGACCCAGTACTTC. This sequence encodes CASSLGQSRHETQYF.

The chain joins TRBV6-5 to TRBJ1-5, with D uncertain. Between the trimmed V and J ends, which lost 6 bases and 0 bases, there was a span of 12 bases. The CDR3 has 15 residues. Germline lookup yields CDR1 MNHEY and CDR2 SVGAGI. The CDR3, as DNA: TGTGCCAGCAGCCGCCTGACAAATAGCAATCAGCCCCAGCATTTT. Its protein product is CASSRLTNSNQPQHF.

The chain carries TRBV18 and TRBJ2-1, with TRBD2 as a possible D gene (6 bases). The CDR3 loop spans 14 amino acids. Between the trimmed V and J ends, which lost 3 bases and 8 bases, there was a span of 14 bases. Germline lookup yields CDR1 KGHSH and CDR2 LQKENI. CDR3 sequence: CASSPRTNGDEQFF. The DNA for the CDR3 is TGTGCCAGCTCACCTAGGACTAATGGGGATGAGCAGTTCTTC.

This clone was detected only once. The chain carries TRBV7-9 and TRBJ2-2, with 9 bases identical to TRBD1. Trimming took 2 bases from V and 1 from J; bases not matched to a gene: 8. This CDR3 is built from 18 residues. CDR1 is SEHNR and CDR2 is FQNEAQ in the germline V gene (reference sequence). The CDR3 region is CASSLLGPGQGNTGELFF. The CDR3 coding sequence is TGTGCCAGCAGCTTATTGGGGCCGGGACAGGGGAACACCGGGGAGCTGTTTTTT.

The CDR3 coding sequence is TGTGCCAGCAGTTACTCTCTCCGAAGCCTGAACACTGAAGCTTTCTTT. Residues: CASSYSLRSLNTEAFF. The V call is TRBV6-2 or TRBV6-3, the J call TRBJ1-1; no clear D. The ends were cut back, 0 bases at V and 0 bases at J, with 11 bases in the middle. Per the germline V gene, CDR1 is MNHEY and CDR2 is SVGEGT. This CDR3 has 16 amino acids.

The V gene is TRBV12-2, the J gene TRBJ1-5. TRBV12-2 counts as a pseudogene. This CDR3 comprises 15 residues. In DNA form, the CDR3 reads TGTGCAAGTCGCTTGGGAGACAATAGCAATCAGCCCCAGCATTTT. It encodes CASRLGDNSNQPQHF.

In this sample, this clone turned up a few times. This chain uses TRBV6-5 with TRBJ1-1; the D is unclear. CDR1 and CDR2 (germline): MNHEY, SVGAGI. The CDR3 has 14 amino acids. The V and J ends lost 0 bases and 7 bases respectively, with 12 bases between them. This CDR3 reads CASSYSARQNEAFF. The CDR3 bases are TGTGCCAGCAGTTACTCGGCCAGACAAAATGAAGCTTTCTTT.

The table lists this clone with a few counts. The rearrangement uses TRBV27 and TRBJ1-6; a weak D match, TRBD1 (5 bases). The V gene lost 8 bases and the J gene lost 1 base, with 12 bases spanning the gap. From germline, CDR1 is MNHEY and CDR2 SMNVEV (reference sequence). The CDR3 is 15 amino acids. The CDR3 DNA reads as TGTGCCAGCTCTGTTGGGGGGTCCTATAATTCACCCCTCCACTTT. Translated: CASSVGGSYNSPLHF.

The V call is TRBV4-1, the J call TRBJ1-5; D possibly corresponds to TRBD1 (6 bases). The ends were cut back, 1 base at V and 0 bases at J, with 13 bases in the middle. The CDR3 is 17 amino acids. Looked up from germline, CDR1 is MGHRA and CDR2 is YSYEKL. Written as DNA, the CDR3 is TGCGCCAGCAGCCAAGGAAGGGGGTACAATAGCAATCAGCCCCAGCATTTT. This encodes CASSQGRGYNSNQPQHF.

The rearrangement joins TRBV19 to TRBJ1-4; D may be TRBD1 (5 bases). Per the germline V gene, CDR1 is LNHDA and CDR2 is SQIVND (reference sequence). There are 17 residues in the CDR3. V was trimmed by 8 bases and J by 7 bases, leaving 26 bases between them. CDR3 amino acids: CASSPGGAGSFREKLFF. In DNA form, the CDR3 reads TGTGCCAGTTCCCCGGGCGGGGCTGGTTCTTTTCGTGAAAAACTGTTTTTT. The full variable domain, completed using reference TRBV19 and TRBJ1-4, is DGGITQSPKYLFRKEGQNVTLSCEQNLNHDAMYWYRQDPGQGLRLIYYSQIVNDFQKGDIAEGYSVSREKKESFPLTVTSAQKNPTAFYLCASSPGGAGSFREKLFFGSGTQLSVL.

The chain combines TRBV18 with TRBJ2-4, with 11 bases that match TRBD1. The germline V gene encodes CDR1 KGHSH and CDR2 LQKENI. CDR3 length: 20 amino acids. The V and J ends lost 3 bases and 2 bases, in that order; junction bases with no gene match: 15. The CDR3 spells CASSPPGARGQGGTKNIQYF. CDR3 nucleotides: TGTGCCAGCTCACCCCCCGGAGCCCGGGGACAGGGGGGGACCAAAAACATTCAGTACTTC.

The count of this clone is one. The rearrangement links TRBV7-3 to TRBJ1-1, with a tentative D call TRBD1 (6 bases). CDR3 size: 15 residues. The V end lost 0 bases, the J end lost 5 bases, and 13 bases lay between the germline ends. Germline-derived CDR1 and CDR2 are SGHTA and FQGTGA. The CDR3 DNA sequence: TGTGCCAGCAGCTTAACAATAGGGGGTGGAACTGAAGCTTTCTTT. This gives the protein CASSLTIGGGTEAFF.

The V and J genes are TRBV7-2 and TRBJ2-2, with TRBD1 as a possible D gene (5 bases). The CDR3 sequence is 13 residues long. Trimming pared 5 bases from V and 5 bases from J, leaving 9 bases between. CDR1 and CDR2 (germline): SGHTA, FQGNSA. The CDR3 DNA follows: TGTGCCAGCAGCACCAGGGTTACCGGGGAGCTGTTTTTT. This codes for CASSTRVTGELFF.

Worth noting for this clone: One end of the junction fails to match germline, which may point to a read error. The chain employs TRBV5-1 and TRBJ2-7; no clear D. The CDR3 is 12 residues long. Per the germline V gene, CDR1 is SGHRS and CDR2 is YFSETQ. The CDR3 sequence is CTSSSQTDEQYF. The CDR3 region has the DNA TGCACCAGCAGCTCACAGACGGACGAGCAGTACTTC.

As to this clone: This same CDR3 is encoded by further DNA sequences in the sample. The CDR3 reads CAWSVGVSQPQHF. The CDR3 bases are TGTGCCTGGAGTGTAGGGGTAAGTCAGCCCCAGCATTTT. The rearrangement uses TRBV30 and TRBJ1-5, with D possibly matching TRBD1 (5 bases). Germline values: CDR1 GTSNPN, CDR2 SVGIG (reference sequence). The V and J ends lost 0 bases and 6 bases respectively, with 9 bases between them. The CDR3 length is 13 residues.

The CDR3 DNA follows: TGTGCCAGCAGTTTAACAGGGGGCAACATTCAGTACTTC. Protein sequence: CASSLTGGNIQYF. The rearrangement uses TRBV11-3 and TRBJ2-4; 9 nucleotides agree with TRBD1. CDR3 size: 13 residues. V was pared by 6 bases and J by 7 bases, with 4 bases of the junction left unmatched. CDR1 and CDR2 (germline): SGHNT, YENEEA.

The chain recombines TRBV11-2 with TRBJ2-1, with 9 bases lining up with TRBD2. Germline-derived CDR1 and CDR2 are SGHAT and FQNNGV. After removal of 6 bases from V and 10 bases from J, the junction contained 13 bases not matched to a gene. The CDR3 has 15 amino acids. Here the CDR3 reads CASSMAGGHSGEQFF. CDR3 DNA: TGTGCCAGCAGTATGGCGGGGGGGCATTCGGGAGAGCAGTTCTTC.